This T cell receptor beta chain emerged from a study of shared clonotypes between healthy human individuals. About the research overall: There were three CD4 naive, three CD4 memory, two CD8 naive and one CD8 memory plates per donor.

Terminally differentiated effector memory CD45RA+ cells were excluded from the naive CD8 cells, which were CD45RO-negative and positively selected for CCR7. CDR1 and CDR2 from the germline V gene are SGDLS and YYNGEE. V dropped 3 bases and J dropped 4 bases, with 11 bases sitting between them. This CDR3 has 14 residues. This table comes from immunoSEQ multiplex PCR, and its TCRdb copy is limited to in-frame clones, with some not included. The sample has around 1.9 million clones, roughly 93% seen once. The source of this sequence is a man younger than 30 in good health. Some clones in this sample may be carry-over from other donors' samples. The sequenced sample was naive CD8+ T cells from PBMCs. The chain combines TRBV9 with TRBJ1-5; D is ambiguous. The CDR3 DNA sequence: TGTGCCAGCAGCGAGGCGTCCGGGAATCAGCCCCAGCATTTT. Amino acid sequence: CASSEASGNQPQHF.